This TCR beta chain came from a study of CD8+CD57+ T cells in acquired aplastic anemia. Study background: Mean yield of DNA from sorted CD4+ and CD8+ cells was 3 to 3.5 ug.

This clonotype was counted many times. Genomic DNA constituted the template upon which TCR beta VDJ and CDR3 profiling was performed. TCRdb reanalysed the reads using MiXCR and keeps one entry per CDR3 protein. The repertoire holds about 190,000 distinct CDR3 sequences, with roughly half as singletons. With 4 bases clipped from V and 3 bases from J, the junction kept 6 bases outside the gene matches. The CDR3 has 14 amino acids. Germline assignment: CDR1 DFQATT and CDR2 SNEGSKA (reference sequence). The sequenced patients had an expansion of CD8+CD57+ cells seen by flow cytometry. Patients, without exception, had severe acquired aplastic anemia. Receipt of therapy had not occurred in any patient by the time of blood sampling.

This chain uses TRBV20-1 with TRBJ2-3; 8 bases are a match to TRBD2. Sequencing was performed on sorted CD4+, CD8+, or CD8+CD57+ T cells (not recorded which) from PBMCs. The sequence derives from a human donor with aplastic anemia. In DNA form, the CDR3 reads TGCAGTGCTATTTGGTCTAGCGGGACAGATACGCAGTATTTT. It codes for CSAIWSSGTDTQYF.